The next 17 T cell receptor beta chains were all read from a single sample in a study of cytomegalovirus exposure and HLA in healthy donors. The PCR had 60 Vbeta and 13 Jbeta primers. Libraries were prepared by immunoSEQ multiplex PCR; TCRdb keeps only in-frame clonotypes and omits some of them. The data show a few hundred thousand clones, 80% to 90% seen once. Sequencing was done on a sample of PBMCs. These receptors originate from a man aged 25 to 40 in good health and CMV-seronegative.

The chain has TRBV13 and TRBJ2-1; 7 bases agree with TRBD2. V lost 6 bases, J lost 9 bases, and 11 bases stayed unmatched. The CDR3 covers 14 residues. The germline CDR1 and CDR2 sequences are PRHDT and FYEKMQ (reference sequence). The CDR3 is CASSQGTKKGEQFF. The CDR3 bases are TGTGCCAGCAGTCAAGGGACTAAAAAGGGTGAGCAGTTCTTC.

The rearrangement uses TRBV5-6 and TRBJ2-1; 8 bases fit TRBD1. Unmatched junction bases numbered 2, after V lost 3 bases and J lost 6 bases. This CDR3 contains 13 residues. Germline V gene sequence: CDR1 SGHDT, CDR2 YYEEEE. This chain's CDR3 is CASSWTGRNEQFF. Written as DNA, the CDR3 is TGTGCCAGCAGCTGGACAGGGCGCAATGAGCAGTTCTTC.

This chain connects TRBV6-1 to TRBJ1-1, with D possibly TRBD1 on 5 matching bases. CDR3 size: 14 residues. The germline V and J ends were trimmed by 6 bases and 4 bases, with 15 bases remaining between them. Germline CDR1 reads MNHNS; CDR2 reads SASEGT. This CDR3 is CASRGGAERTEAFF. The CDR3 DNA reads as TGTGCCAGCAGGGGAGGGGCCGAGCGCACTGAAGCTTTCTTT.

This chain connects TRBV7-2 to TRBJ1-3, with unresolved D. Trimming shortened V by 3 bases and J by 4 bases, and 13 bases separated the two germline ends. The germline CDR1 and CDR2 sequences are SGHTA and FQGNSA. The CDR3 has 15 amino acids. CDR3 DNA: TGTGCCAGCAGCTTCGGGCCAAGAGGGGGAAACACCATATATTTT. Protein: CASSFGPRGGNTIYF. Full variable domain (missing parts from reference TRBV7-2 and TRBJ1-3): GAGVSQSPSNKVTEKGKDVELRCDPISGHTALYWYRQSLGQGLEFLIYFQGNSAPDKSGLPSDRFSAERTGGSVSTLTIQRTQQEDSAVYLCASSFGPRGGNTIYFGEGSWLTVV.

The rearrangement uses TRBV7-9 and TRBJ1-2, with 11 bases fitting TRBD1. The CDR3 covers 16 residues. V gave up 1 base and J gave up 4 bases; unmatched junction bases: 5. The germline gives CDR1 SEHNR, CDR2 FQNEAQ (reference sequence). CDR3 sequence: CASSLEWTGGSYGYTF. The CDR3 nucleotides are TGTGCCAGCAGCTTAGAATGGACAGGGGGCTCCTATGGCTACACCTTC.

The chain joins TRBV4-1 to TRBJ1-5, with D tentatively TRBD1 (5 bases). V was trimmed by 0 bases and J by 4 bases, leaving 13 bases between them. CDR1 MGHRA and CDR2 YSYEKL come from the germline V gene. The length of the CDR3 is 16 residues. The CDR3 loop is CASSQDGGTSNQPQHF. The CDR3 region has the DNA TGCGCCAGCAGCCAAGATGGAGGGACCAGTAATCAGCCCCAGCATTTT.

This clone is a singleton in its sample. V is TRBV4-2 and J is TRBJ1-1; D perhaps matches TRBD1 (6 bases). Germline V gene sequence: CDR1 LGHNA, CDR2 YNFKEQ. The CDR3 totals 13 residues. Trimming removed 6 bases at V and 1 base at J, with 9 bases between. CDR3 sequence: CASRKQGNTEAFF. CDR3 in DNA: TGTGCCAGCAGGAAACAGGGGAACACTGAAGCTTTCTTT.

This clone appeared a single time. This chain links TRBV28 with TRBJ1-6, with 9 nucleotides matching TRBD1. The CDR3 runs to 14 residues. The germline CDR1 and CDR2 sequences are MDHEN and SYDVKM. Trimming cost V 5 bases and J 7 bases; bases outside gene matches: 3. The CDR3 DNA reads TGTGCCAGCAGTGGGACAGGGAGCAATTCACCCCTCCACTTT. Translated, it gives CASSGTGSNSPLHF.

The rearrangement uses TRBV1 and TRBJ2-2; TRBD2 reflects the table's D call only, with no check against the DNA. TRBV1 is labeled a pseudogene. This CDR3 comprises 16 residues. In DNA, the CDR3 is TGCACCAGCACCTCCCGGGTAGCATCGAACACCGGGGAGCTGTTTTTT. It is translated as CTSTSRVASNTGELFF.

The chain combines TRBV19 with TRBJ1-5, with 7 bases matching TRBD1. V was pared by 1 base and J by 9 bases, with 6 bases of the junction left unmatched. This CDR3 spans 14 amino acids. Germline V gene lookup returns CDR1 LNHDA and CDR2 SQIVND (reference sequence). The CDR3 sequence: CASSIAEGAAPQHF. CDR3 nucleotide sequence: TGTGCCAGTAGTATAGCCGAGGGGGCTGCGCCCCAGCATTTT.

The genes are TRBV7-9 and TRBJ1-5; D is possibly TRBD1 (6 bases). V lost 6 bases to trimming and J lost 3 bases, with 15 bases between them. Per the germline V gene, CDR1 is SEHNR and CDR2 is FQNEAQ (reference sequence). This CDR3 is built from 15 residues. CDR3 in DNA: TGTGCCAGCAGTTCTAGGGGGGGAGCCAATCAGCCCCAGCATTTT. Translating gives CASSSRGGANQPQHF.

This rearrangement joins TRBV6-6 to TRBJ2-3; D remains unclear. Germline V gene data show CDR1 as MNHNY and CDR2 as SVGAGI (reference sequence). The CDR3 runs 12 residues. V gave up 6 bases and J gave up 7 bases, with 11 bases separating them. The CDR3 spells CASSLQFNTQYF. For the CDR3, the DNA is TGTGCCAGCAGCCTTCAGTTCAATACGCAGTATTTT.

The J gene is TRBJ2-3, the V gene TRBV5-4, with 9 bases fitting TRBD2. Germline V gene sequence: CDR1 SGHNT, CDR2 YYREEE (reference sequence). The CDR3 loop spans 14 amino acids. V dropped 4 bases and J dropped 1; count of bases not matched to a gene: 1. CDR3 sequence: CASSRTSGTDTQYF. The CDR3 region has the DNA TGTGCCAGCAGCAGGACTAGCGGCACAGATACGCAGTATTTT.

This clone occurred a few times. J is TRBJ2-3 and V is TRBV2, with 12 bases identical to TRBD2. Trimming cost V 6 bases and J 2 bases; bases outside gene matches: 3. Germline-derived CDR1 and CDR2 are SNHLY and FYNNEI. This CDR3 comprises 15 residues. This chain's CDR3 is CASRRLAGVTDTQYF. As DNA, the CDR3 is TGTGCCAGCAGGCGACTAGCGGGGGTCACAGATACGCAGTATTTT.

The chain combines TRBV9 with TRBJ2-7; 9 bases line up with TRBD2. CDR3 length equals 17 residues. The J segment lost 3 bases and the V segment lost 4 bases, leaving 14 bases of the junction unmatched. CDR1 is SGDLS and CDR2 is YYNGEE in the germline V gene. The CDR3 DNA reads TGTGCCAGCAGCAAAGCTAGCGGGGCGGGTGGACTCTACGAGCAGTACTTC. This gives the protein CASSKASGAGGLYEQYF. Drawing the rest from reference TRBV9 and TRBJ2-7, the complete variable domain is DSGVTQTPKHLITATGQRVTLRCSPRSGDLSVYWYQQSLDQGLQFLIQYYNGEERAKGNILERFSAQQFPDLHSELNLSSLELGDSALYFCASSKASGAGGLYEQYFGPGTRLTVT.

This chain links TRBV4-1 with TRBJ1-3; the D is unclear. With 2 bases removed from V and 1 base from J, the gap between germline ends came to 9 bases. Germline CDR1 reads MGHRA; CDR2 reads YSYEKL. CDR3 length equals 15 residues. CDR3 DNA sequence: TGCGCCAGCAGCCAATTGAGCGGATCTGGAAACACCATATATTTT. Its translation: CASSQLSGSGNTIYF.

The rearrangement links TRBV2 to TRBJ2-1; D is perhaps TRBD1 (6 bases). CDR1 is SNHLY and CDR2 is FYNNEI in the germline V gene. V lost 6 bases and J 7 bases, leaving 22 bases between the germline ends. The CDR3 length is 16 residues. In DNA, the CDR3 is TGTGCCAGCAGAGAATACAGGGAATCCCCGCCTAATGAGCAGTTCTTC. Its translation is CASREYRESPPNEQFF.